These 29 T cell receptor beta chains were all obtained from the same sample, sequenced in a study of blood T cell repertoires in COVID-19. Assay used: immunoSEQ multiplex PCR; TCRdb lists only in-frame clones, some missing. The table includes some 130,000 clones, 88% detected once. The sequencing input was peripheral blood. The receptors were sampled from a man aged 50 to 59 with acute or convalescent COVID-19.

The J gene is TRBJ1-2, the V gene TRBV7-9; the D gene is possibly TRBD1 (5 bases). The CDR3 consists of 14 residues. V shed 5 bases and J shed 6 bases, with 16 bases lying between them. Germline CDR1 reads SEHNR; CDR2 reads FQNEAQ (reference sequence). The CDR3: CASSPMGGDDGYTF. In DNA, the CDR3 is TGTGCCAGCAGCCCGATGGGGGGGGATGATGGCTACACCTTC.

The chain combines TRBV7-9 with TRBJ1-1, with unresolved D. The CDR3 is 12 residues long. Trimming stripped 3 bases from V and 5 bases from J, with 7 bases between. Germline CDR1 reads SEHNR; CDR2 reads FQNEAQ (reference sequence). The CDR3: CASSLRDTEAFF. In DNA, the CDR3 is TGTGCCAGCAGCTTGAGAGATACTGAAGCTTTCTTT.

The rearrangement links TRBV5-1 to TRBJ2-5; TRBD2 agrees at 14 bases. Germline CDR1 reads SGHRS; CDR2 reads YFSETQ. The CDR3 consists of 18 residues. J was trimmed by 5 bases and V by 4 bases; bases with no gene match: 13. The CDR3 nucleotides read TGCGCCAGCAGCGCGGGACTAGCGGGAGCTACAAGTGGGGAGACCCAGTACTTC. This gives the protein CASSAGLAGATSGETQYF.

The V and J genes are TRBV2 and TRBJ1-3, with a tentative D call TRBD1 (5 bases). V was shortened by 4 bases and J by 7 bases, with 8 bases between the two germline ends. The CDR3 loop spans 12 amino acids. Germline CDR1 is SNHLY and CDR2 is FYNNEI. CDR3: CASSVQGNTIYF. In nucleotides, the CDR3 is TGTGCCAGCAGTGTTCAGGGCAACACCATATATTTT.

J is TRBJ2-3 and V is TRBV5-4, with 8 bases identical to TRBD2. CDR1 and CDR2 from the germline V gene are SGHNT and YYREEE (reference sequence). The CDR3 has 15 residues. After removal of 4 bases from V and 4 bases from J, the junction contained 8 bases not matched to a gene. CDR3 amino acids: CASSTAGGVSDTQYF. CDR3 DNA sequence: TGTGCCAGCAGCACGGCCGGGGGGGTTTCAGATACGCAGTATTTT.

The gene calls are TRBV6-5 and TRBJ1-1, with no clear D. Germline-derived CDR1 and CDR2 are MNHEY and SVGAGI. CDR3 length: 14 amino acids. Trimming removed 7 bases at V and 1 base at J, with 13 bases between. CDR3 in amino acids: CASMSSFPNTEAFF. In nucleotides, the CDR3 is TGTGCCAGCATGTCGAGTTTTCCGAACACTGAAGCTTTCTTT.

The V and J genes are TRBV5-6 and TRBJ2-1; 13 nucleotides line up with TRBD2. This CDR3 is 18 amino acids long. CDR1 SGHDT and CDR2 YYEEEE come from the germline V gene. V shed 7 bases, J shed 7 bases, and the junction held 17 bases outside the gene matches. CDR3 protein: CASCPGTSGTLPSNEQFF. The CDR3 DNA is TGTGCCAGCTGTCCCGGGACTAGCGGGACCCTTCCTTCTAATGAGCAGTTCTTC.

In nucleotides, the CDR3 is TGTGCCAGCAGTTTCATGGGACTGGTTACCGGGGAGCTGTTTTTT. Translation: CASSFMGLVTGELFF. V is TRBV6-5 and J is TRBJ2-2, with a tentative D call TRBD2 (6 bases). CDR3 length equals 15 residues. Germline V gene sequence: CDR1 MNHEY, CDR2 SVGAGI. V was clipped by 4 bases and J by 5 bases, with 14 bases between them.

A note on this clone: Other nucleotide sequences in the sample specify the same CDR3. The chain is built from TRBV5-1 and TRBJ1-3, with a weak D call TRBD1 (6 bases). Trimming removed 0 bases from V and 1 base from J, with 8 bases in between. The CDR3 extends over 15 amino acids. Looked up from germline, CDR1 is SGHRS and CDR2 is YFSETQ. CDR3 protein: CASSLEGGSGNTIYF. CDR3 nucleotide sequence: TGCGCCAGCAGCTTGGAGGGGGGGTCTGGAAACACCATATATTTT.

This clone occurred once. The chain couples TRBV6-1 to TRBJ1-3, with no clear D. Germline V CDR1 and CDR2: MNHNS, SASEGT. This CDR3 comprises 16 residues. V gave up 2 bases and J gave up 0 bases, with 11 bases separating them. The CDR3, as DNA: TGTGCCAGCAGTGAAATTGTGGCCCTCTCTGGAAACACCATATATTTT. This codes for CASSEIVALSGNTIYF.

The chain has TRBV6-5 and TRBJ2-3; 9 bases match TRBD1. Per the germline V gene, CDR1 is MNHEY and CDR2 is SVGAGI. The CDR3 consists of 14 residues. Losses at the gene ends were 6 bases for V and 3 bases for J; bases not matched to a gene: 4. The CDR3 DNA reads as TGTGCCAGCAGACGACAGGGGGGAACAGATACGCAGTATTTT. Protein: CASRRQGGTDTQYF.

The chain uses TRBV4-1 and TRBJ1-2, with 8 bases identical to TRBD1. This CDR3 region has 16 residues. Germline trimming cut 0 bases from V and 5 bases from J; bases unmatched to any gene: 8. Germline values: CDR1 MGHRA, CDR2 YSYEKL. CDR3 region: CASSQDPGTGSYGYTF. CDR3 sequence (DNA): TGCGCCAGCAGCCAAGACCCCGGGACAGGATCATATGGCTACACCTTC.

The gene calls are TRBV5-5 and TRBJ1-1; maybe TRBD1 (6 bases). Trimming took 5 bases from V and 1 from J, leaving 9 bases between them. Germline CDR1 SGHKS, CDR2 YYEKEE (reference sequence). The CDR3 is 13 amino acids. The DNA of the CDR3 is TGTGCCAGCAGAATGGACAGGAACACTGAAGCTTTCTTT. Translation: CASRMDRNTEAFF.

The chain uses TRBV2 and TRBJ1-1; 7 bases are a match to TRBD1. Per the germline V gene, CDR1 is SNHLY and CDR2 is FYNNEI. This CDR3 contains 11 residues. The ends lost 6 bases at V and 11 bases at J; junction bases unmatched: 6. CDR3 sequence: CASRTGDPAFF. The CDR3 bases are TGTGCCAGCAGAACAGGGGATCCCGCTTTCTTT.

This chain joins TRBV5-6 and TRBJ2-7; 9 nucleotides align to TRBD1. The V gene's germline CDR1 is SGHDT and CDR2 YYEEEE. CDR3 length: 14 residues. V lost 3 bases, J lost 3 bases, and 4 bases stayed unmatched. The CDR3 DNA sequence: TGTGCCAGCAGCTCGGGACAGGGCAACTACGAGCAGTACTTC. This sequence encodes CASSSGQGNYEQYF.

This clone was counted a few times. The chain joins TRBV5-1 to TRBJ1-2; the match to TRBD1 covers 7 bases. In germline, CDR1 is SGHRS, CDR2 YFSETQ. V shed 4 bases, J shed 4 bases, and the junction held 7 bases outside the gene matches. The CDR3 is 14 amino acids. The CDR3, as DNA: TGCGCCAGCAGCGAGGGACAGAACGGCTATGGCTACACCTTC. This gives the protein CASSEGQNGYGYTF.

The J gene is TRBJ2-5, the V gene TRBV5-6; TRBD1 matches 8 bases. The ends lost 6 bases at V and 5 bases at J; junction bases unmatched: 15. CDR3 size: 16 residues. Germline V CDR1 and CDR2: SGHDT, YYEEEE. The CDR3 region has the DNA TGTGCCAGCATCGCTCCCCCCAGGGGGCAGGGGGAGACCCAGTACTTC. This gives the protein CASIAPPRGQGETQYF.

The V call is TRBV27, the J call TRBJ2-2; tentative D call: TRBD1 (5 bases). The CDR3 sequence is 16 residues long. Germline V gene sequence: CDR1 MNHEY, CDR2 SMNVEV (reference sequence). V was trimmed by 3 bases and J by 0 bases, leaving 11 bases between them. The CDR3 DNA sequence: TGTGCCAGCAGTTTTTCAAGGGGAACGAACACCGGGGAGCTGTTTTTT. Translating gives CASSFSRGTNTGELFF.

The V call is TRBV2, the J call TRBJ2-1; D possibly corresponds to TRBD2 (6 bases). Per the germline V gene, CDR1 is SNHLY and CDR2 is FYNNEI. The CDR3 totals 11 residues. Trimming took 8 bases from V and 4 from J, leaving 6 bases between them. CDR3 DNA: TGTGCCAGCGGGACTTACAATGAGCAGTTCTTC. Translated: CASGTYNEQFF.

This chain uses TRBV18 with TRBJ1-1; no definite D call. V lost 0 bases, J lost 8 bases, and 7 bases lay in between. The CDR3 runs 12 residues. From germline, CDR1 is KGHSH and CDR2 LQKENI. The CDR3 here is CASSPPTREAFF. The CDR3 bases are TGTGCCAGCTCACCACCAACCCGGGAAGCTTTCTTT.

The gene calls are TRBV5-1 and TRBJ1-2; 11 bases match TRBD1. Unmatched junction bases numbered 11, after V lost 4 bases and J lost 3 bases. The CDR3 length is 17 residues. Germline CDR1 reads SGHRS; CDR2 reads YFSETQ. CDR3 residues: CASSMGSGTGGHYGYTF. The CDR3 DNA follows: TGCGCCAGCAGCATGGGGTCCGGGACAGGGGGTCACTATGGCTACACCTTC.

Of note for this clone: One end of the junction fails to match germline, which may point to a read error. CDR3 sequence (DNA): TGTGCTAGCAGCCCTCAGACAGGGGTGAATGAGCAGTTCTTC. Encoded protein: CASSPQTGVNEQFF. The chain is built from TRBV7-7 and TRBJ2-1, with 8 bases lining up with TRBD1. This CDR3 spans 14 amino acids. Germline V gives CDR1 SSHAT, CDR2 FNYEAQ (reference sequence).

This rearrangement joins TRBV9 to TRBJ2-5, with 7 bases fitting TRBD1. Per germline, CDR1 SGDLS and CDR2 YYNGEE. V was clipped by 4 bases and J by 1 base; unmatched bases: 13. This CDR3 has 17 amino acids. CDR3 loop: CASSSRRIQGSQETQYF. In DNA form, the CDR3 reads TGTGCCAGCAGCTCGCGTAGGATACAGGGGAGCCAAGAGACCCAGTACTTC. The whole variable domain, filled in from reference TRBV9 and TRBJ2-5, reads DSGVTQTPKHLITATGQRVTLRCSPRSGDLSVYWYQQSLDQGLQFLIQYYNGEERAKGNILERFSAQQFPDLHSELNLSSLELGDSALYFCASSSRRIQGSQETQYFGPGTRLLVL.

This clone was recorded a few times. The rearrangement joins TRBV15 to TRBJ1-2, with D maybe TRBD1 (6 bases). The CDR3 has 15 residues. Deletions cut 5 bases from V and 1 base from J, with 14 bases between. The germline V gene has CDR1 LNHNV and CDR2 YYDKDF (reference sequence). CDR3 sequence: CATSAWTEDNYGYTF. In DNA, the CDR3 is TGTGCCACCAGCGCCTGGACAGAAGATAACTATGGCTACACCTTC.

The chain has TRBV3-1 (or the pseudogene TRBV3-2) and TRBJ1-1; D is ambiguous. Trimming took off 0 bases at V and 8 bases at J, with 4 bases between the two ends. Germline-derived CDR1 and CDR2 are LGHDT and YNNKEL (reference sequence). The CDR3 runs 11 residues. The CDR3 DNA is TGTGCCAGCAGCCAAGAAAGCGAAGCTTTCTTT. Protein product: CASSQESEAFF.

The chain links TRBV29-1 to TRBJ1-1; TRBD1 is a possible D gene (5 bases). The germline gives CDR1 SQVTM, CDR2 ANQGSEA. The CDR3 loop spans 13 amino acids. V lost 4 bases to trimming and J lost 4 bases, with 13 bases between them. CDR3 coding DNA: TGCAGCGTTGTTTCCCTCGGGGGCACTGAAGCTTTCTTT. Protein product: CSVVSLGGTEAFF.

This chain uses TRBV2 with TRBJ2-3; D may be TRBD1 (5 bases). Per the germline V gene, CDR1 is SNHLY and CDR2 is FYNNEI. The CDR3 sequence is 14 residues long. Deletions cut 4 bases from V and 3 bases from J, with 11 bases between. CDR3 amino acids: CASSVDRGTDTQYF. CDR3 DNA: TGTGCCAGCAGTGTCGACAGAGGAACAGATACGCAGTATTTT. Using reference TRBV2 and TRBJ2-3 for the parts outside the CDR3, the full variable domain is EPEVTQTPSHQVTQMGQEVILRCVPISNHLYFYWYRQILGQKVEFLVSFYNNEISEKSEIFDDQFSVERPDGSNFTLKIRSTKLEDSAMYFCASSVDRGTDTQYFGPGTRLTVL.

The chain carries TRBV13 and TRBJ1-4, with D possibly TRBD1 on 5 matching bases. Germline CDR1 PRHDT, CDR2 FYEKMQ (reference sequence). The V end was cut by 4 bases, the J end by 4 bases, with 16 bases between. The CDR3 runs 16 residues. DNA for the CDR3: TGTGCCAGCAGCTCCCCTCCGAGGGGAGGTAATGAAAAACTGTTTTTT. Translated: CASSSPPRGGNEKLFF. Complete variable domain (other parts from reference TRBV13 and TRBJ1-4): AAGVIQSPRHLIKEKRETATLKCYPIPRHDTVYWYQQGPGQDPQFLISFYEKMQSDKGSIPDRFSAQQFSDYHSELNMSSLELGDSALYFCASSSPPRGGNEKLFFGSGTQLSVL.

This clone was counted a single time. This chain uses TRBV18 with TRBJ2-7; D gene unclear. V was shortened by 3 bases and J by 5 bases, with 8 bases between the two germline ends. Germline V gene lookup returns CDR1 KGHSH and CDR2 LQKENI. The CDR3 runs to 12 residues. The CDR3 is CASSPSLDEQYF. In DNA, the CDR3 is TGTGCCAGCTCACCCTCTCTAGACGAGCAGTACTTC.